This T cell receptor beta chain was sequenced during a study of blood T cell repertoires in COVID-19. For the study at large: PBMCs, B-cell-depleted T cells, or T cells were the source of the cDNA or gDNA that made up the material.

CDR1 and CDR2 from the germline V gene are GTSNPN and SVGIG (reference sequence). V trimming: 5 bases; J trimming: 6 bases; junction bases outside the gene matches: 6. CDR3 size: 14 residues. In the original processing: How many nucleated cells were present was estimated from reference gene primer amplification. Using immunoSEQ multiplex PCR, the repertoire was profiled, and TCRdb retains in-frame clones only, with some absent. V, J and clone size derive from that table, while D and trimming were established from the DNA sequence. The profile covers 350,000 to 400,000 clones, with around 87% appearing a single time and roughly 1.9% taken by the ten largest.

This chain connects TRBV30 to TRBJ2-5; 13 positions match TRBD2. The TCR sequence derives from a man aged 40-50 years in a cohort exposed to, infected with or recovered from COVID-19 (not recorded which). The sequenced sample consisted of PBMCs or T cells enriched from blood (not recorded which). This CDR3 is CAWATSGGAQTQYF. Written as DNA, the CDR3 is TGTGCCTGGGCCACTAGCGGGGGGGCCCAGACCCAGTACTTC.